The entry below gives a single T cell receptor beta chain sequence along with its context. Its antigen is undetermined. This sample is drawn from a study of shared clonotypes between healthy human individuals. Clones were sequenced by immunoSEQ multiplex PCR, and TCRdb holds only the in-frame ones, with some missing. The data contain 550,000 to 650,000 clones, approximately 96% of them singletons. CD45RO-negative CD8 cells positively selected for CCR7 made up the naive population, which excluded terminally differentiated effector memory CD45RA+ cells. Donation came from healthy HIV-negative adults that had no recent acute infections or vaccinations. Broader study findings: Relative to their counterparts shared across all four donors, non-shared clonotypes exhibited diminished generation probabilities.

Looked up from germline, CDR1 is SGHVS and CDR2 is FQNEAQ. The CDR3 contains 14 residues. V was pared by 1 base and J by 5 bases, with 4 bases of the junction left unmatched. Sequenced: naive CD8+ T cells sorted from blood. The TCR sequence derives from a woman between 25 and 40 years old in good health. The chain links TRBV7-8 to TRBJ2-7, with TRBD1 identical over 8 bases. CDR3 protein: CASSLEGQAHEQYF. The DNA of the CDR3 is TGTGCCAGCAGCTTAGAGGGACAGGCCCACGAGCAGTACTTC.